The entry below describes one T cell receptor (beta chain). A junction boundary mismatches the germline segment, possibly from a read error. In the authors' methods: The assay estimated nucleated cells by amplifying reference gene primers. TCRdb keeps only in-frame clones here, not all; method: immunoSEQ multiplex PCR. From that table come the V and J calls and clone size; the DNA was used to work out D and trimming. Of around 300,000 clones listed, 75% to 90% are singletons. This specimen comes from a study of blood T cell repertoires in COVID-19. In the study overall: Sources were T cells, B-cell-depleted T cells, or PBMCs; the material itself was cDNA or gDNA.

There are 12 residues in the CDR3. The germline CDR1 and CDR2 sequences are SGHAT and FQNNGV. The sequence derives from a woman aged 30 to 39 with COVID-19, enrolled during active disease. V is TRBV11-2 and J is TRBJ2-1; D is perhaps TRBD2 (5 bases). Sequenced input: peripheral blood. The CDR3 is CASSPLVRAPVF. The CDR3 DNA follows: TGTGCCAGCAGCCCCCTGGTGCGGGCCCCAGTCTTC.